This T cell receptor (beta chain) was captured in a study of cytomegalovirus exposure and HLA in healthy donors. Study in general: An earlier analysis identified 120 million or so unique TCR beta sequences in about 190 million T cells. Study findings and constraints: Equally common other TCR beta chains were less clonally expanded than HLA-associated ones, a later analysis found.

The PCR contained 60 Vbeta and 13 Jbeta primers. Clones were read by immunoSEQ multiplex PCR, and TCRdb kept only the in-frame ones, dropping some. Of approximately 140,000 clones detected, 60% to 85% appear once; the ten largest clones hold approximately 2.8%. In its sample, this clone was seen a few times. Its cognate antigen is unknown. Germline values: CDR1 SGHRS, CDR2 YFSETQ. Trimming cost V 4 bases and J 3 bases; bases outside gene matches: 12. The CDR3 has 17 residues. Sequencing was carried out using PBMCs. This receptor was identified in a male donor in good health and CMV-seronegative. V is TRBV5-1 and J is TRBJ2-7, with TRBD2 identical over 11 bases. The CDR3 spells CASSQSVTGLADYEQYF. The CDR3 DNA reads as TGCGCCAGCAGCCAGAGCGTGACGGGACTAGCGGACTACGAGCAGTACTTC.